This T cell receptor (beta chain) was retrieved from a study of shared clonotypes between healthy human individuals. Germline-derived CDR1 and CDR2 are SGDLS and YYNGEE. This CDR3 region has 13 residues. The germline V and J ends were trimmed by 1 base and 5 bases, with 9 bases remaining between them. Generated by immunoSEQ multiplex PCR, the TCRdb table keeps only in-frame clones and is missing some. The sample contains roughly 1,500,000 clones, about 98.5% of which appear only once. This TCR came from a man aged 25-45 years in good health. What was sequenced was naive CD4+ T cells sorted from blood. The subset denotes: CD45RA+ positively selected. The genes are TRBV9 and TRBJ1-1; D possibly corresponds to TRBD1 (5 bases). CDR3 in amino acids: CASSVRGATEAFF. The CDR3, as DNA: TGTGCCAGCAGCGTAAGGGGCGCGACTGAAGCTTTCTTT.